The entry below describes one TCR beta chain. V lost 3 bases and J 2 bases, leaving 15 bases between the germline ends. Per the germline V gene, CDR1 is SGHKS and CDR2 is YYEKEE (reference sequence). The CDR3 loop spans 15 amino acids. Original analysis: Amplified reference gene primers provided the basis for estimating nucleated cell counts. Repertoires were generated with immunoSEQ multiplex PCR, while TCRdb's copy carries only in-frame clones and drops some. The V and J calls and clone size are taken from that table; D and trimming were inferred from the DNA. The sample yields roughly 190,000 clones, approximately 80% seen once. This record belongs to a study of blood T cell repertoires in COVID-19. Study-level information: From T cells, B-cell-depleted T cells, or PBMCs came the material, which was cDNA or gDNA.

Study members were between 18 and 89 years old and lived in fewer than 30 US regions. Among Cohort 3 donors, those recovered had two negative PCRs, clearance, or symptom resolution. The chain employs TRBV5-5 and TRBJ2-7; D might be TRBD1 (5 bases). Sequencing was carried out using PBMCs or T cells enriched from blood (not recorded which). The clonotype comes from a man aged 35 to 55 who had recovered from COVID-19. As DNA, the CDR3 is TGTGCCAGCAGCTCCCAAGGACAATCGGCCTACGAGCAGTACTTC. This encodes CASSSQGQSAYEQYF.